This T cell receptor beta chain was profiled in a study of shared clonotypes between healthy human individuals. Naive CD8 cells lacked CD45RO and underwent positive selection for CCR7, leaving out terminally differentiated effector memory CD45RA+ cells. Study-wide points: As a rule, naive subsets had a larger estimated richness than memory subsets.

For this clone: Antigen specificity is unknown.

Trimming stripped 0 bases from V and 5 bases from J, with 19 bases between. Germline V gene sequence: CDR1 GTSNPN, CDR2 SVGIG (reference sequence). The CDR3 covers 17 residues. Only in-frame clones appear in the TCRdb table, and some are missing; sequencing was by immunoSEQ multiplex PCR. The top ten clones hold around 1.7% of a sample with about 2.1 million clones, around 95% of them seen once. Specimen: naive CD8+ T cells from PBMCs. This chain connects TRBV30 to TRBJ1-4; weak D call: TRBD1 (6 bases). This receptor was identified in a man between 18 and 29 years old in good health. Some clones in this sample may be carry-over from other donors' samples. For the CDR3, the DNA is TGTGCCTGGAGTGTACCTTCGGGGGCCCGCCTAAATGAAAAACTGTTTTTT. This translates into CAWSVPSGARLNEKLFF.